The rows below give T cell receptor beta chains drawn from one sample of a study of beta chain features in type 1 diabetes. Sequenced by immunoSEQ multiplex PCR; TCRdb stores in-frame clones only, minus some. The sample records 120,000 to 150,000 clones, less than 9% being singletons. The specimen sequenced was central memory CD4+ T cells from blood. Every receptor here comes from a woman in her twenties or thirties in good health. The CDR3 runs from the conserved cysteine through the conserved F or W. The D gene is left open where the match is weak. The listing skips clone size in some rows; elsewhere it reads once, few, many or a size class.

>.|TRBV6-4|.|TRBJ2-3
TGTGCCAGCAGTGACTCGTCAGGGGAAGCAGATACGCAGTATTTT
CASSDSSGEADTQYF
>.|TRBV4-2|.|TRBJ2-7
TGTGCCAGCAGCCAAGGTTCAGGGAGGTACGAGCAGTACTTC
CASSQGSGRYEQYF
>.|TRBV29-1|.|TRBJ1-2
TGCAGCGTCCAAATACAGGCTAACTATGGCTACACCTTC
CSVQIQANYGYTF
>.|TRBV7-2|.|TRBJ1-2
TGTGCCAGCAGCTTAGAGGCAGGAAACTATGGCTACACCTTC
CASSLEAGNYGYTF
>few|TRBV2|.|TRBJ2-2
TGTGCCAGCAGCGAGATCCAGAACACCGGGGAGCTGTTTTTT
CASSEIQNTGELFF
>few|TRBV5-1|.|TRBJ1-1
TGCGCCAGCAGCTTGAACTCAGGGATGAACACTGAAGCTTTCTTT
CASSLNSGMNTEAFF
>.|TRBV4-1|TRBD2|TRBJ2-1
TGCGCCAGCAGCCAAGACAGGTTGGTAGCGGGAGGGCCGAATGAGCAGTTCTTC
CASSQDRLVAGGPNEQFF
>few|TRBV7-2|TRBD1|TRBJ2-2
TGTGCCAGCAGCCAAGGGACAGGGAACACCGGGGAGCTGTTTTTT
CASSQGTGNTGELFF
>few|TRBV7-2|.|TRBJ2-2
TGTGCCAGCAGCTCATCTGGCACAGCGAACACCGGGGAGCTGTTTTTT
CASSSSGTANTGELFF
>few|TRBV25-1|TRBD1|TRBJ1-1
TGTGCCAGCAGTGACCTCTCGACAGGGGGCACTGAAGCTTTCTTT
CASSDLSTGGTEAFF
>few|TRBV5-1|.|TRBJ1-2
TGCGCCAGCAGCTTGGTTAGCGGCGACAGCTATGGCTACACCTTC
CASSLVSGDSYGYTF
>few|TRBV5-4|.|TRBJ2-4
TGTGCCAGCAGCTTGGGTGGGCTAGCCAAAAACATTCAGTACTTC
CASSLGGLAKNIQYF
>many|TRBV29-1|.|TRBJ2-2
TGCAGCGTTTCCTTAGTTGGTGGCGGGGAGCTGTTTTTT
CSVSLVGGGELFF
>few|TRBV5-1|.|TRBJ1-5
TGCGCCAGCAGCTTGGCCCCGGGGGGTCAGCCCCAGCATTTT
CASSLAPGGQPQHF
>many|TRBV29-1|.|TRBJ2-3
TGCAGCGTTAGCACTAGCACAGATACGCAGTATTTT
CSVSTSTDTQYF
>.|TRBV9|.|TRBJ2-7
TGTGCCAGCAGCGTAGGCGGGACAGACTACGAGCAGTACTTC
CASSVGGTDYEQYF
>many|TRBV4-3|.|TRBJ1-2
TGCGCCAGCAGCCAAGCCGCACAGATACGCCAAGGCTACACCTTC
CASSQAAQIRQGYTF
>.|TRBV5-4|.|TRBJ1-3
TGTGCCAGCAGCTTGGGGGGCCTTCTGAGCTCTGGAAACACCATATATTTT
CASSLGGLLSSGNTIYF
>few|TRBV7-3|.|TRBJ2-1
TGTGCCAGCAGCTTAACGGGCTCCCCTGAAGGCTCCTACAATGAGCAGTTCTTC
CASSLTGSPEGSYNEQFF
>few|TRBV9|.|TRBJ2-1
TGTGCCAGCAGCTTACGACCCGGGATGGGGGCCAATGAGCAGTTCTTC
CASSLRPGMGANEQFF
>few|TRBV4-2|TRBD2|TRBJ2-7
TGTGCCAGCAGCCAATCCAGCGGACTAGGTATAGGTGACGAGCAGTACTTC
CASSQSSGLGIGDEQYF
>few|TRBV29-1|TRBD2|TRBJ2-2
TGCAGCGTTGGGGGGGGGACCGGGGAGCTGTTTTTT
CSVGGGTGELFF
>few|TRBV7-2|.|TRBJ2-5
TGTGCCAGCAGCTTTGCCCAGGTTGGGGGCCGAGAGACCCAGTACTTC
CASSFAQVGGRETQYF
>.|TRBV7-6|TRBD2|TRBJ2-1
TGTGCCAGCAGCTTAGCACCCCGGGGACTAGCGGGAGACTACAATGAGCAGTTCTTC
CASSLAPRGLAGDYNEQFF
>.|TRBV7-2|TRBD2|TRBJ2-7
TGTGCCAGCAGCTACCAGGCCGTTATTGGGGGAGGGCCTATCTACGAGCAGTACTTC
CASSYQAVIGGGPIYEQYF
>few|TRBV28|TRBD1|TRBJ1-2
TGTGCCAGCAGTTTAGGTCCGGGACAGGATTATGGCTACACCTTC
CASSLGPGQDYGYTF
>.|TRBV28|TRBD1|TRBJ1-1
TGTGCCAGCAGCTCGTTACACAGGGGTGGCACTGAAGCTTTCTTT
CASSSLHRGGTEAFF
>few|TRBV29-1|.|TRBJ2-3
TGCAGCGTTGAAAGAGCGGGAGATACGCAGTATTTT
CSVERAGDTQYF
>.|TRBV19|.|TRBJ2-1
TGTGCCAGTAGCCGCGGGCCAGGGGGCGGCCGGTGGGCGGGAGACTCCCATGAGCAGTTCTTC
CASSRGPGGGRWAGDSHEQFF